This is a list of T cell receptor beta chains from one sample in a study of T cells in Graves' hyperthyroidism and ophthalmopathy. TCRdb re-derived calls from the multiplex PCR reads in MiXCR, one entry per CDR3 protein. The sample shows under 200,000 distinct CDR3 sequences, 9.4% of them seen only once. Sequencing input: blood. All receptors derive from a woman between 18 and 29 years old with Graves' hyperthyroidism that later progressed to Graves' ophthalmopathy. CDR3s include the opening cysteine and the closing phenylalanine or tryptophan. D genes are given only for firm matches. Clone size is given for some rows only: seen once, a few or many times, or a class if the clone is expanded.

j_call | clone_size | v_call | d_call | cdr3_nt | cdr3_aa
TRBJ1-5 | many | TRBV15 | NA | TGTGCCACCAGCAGAGTGCCACGTTCCCCGGAGGTGCAGCCCCAGCATTTT | CATSRVPRSPEVQPQHF
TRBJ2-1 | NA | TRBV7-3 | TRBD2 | TGTGCCAGCAGCTTTACCGGGACTAGCGGGGCCTCCTACAATGAGCAGTTCTTC | CASSFTGTSGASYNEQFF
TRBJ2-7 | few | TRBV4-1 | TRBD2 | TGCGCCAGCAGCCCCATATATAGCGGGACCTACGAGCAGTACTTC | CASSPIYSGTYEQYF
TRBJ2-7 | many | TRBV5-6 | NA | TGTGCCAGCAGCTTGGTCCCCTACGAGCAGTACTTC | CASSLVPYEQYF
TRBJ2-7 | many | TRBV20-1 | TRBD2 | TGCAGTGCTCATACTAGCGGGGAACCTTACGAGCAGTACTTC | CSAHTSGEPYEQYF
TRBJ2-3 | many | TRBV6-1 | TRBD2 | TGTGCCAGCAGTGCCCTAGCGGGAGGGCCAGATACGCAGTATTTT | CASSALAGGPDTQYF
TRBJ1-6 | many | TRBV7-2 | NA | TGTGCCAGCAGCTTAGCTCGGGAAGCTCGTTCACCCCTCCACTTT | CASSLAREARSPLHF
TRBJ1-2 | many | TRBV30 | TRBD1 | TGTGCCTGGAGTGCAGACAGGGCTTATGGCTACACCTTC | CAWSADRAYGYTF
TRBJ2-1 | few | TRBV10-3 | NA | TGTGCCATCAGTGAGTCAGGTGGGCTCTCCTACAATGAGCAGTTCTTC | CAISESGGLSYNEQFF
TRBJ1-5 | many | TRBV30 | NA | TGTGCCTGGAGTACACGACAGAGCAATCAGCCCCAGCATTTT | CAWSTRQSNQPQHF
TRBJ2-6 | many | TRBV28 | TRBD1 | TGTGCCAGCAGCCCCGGGACAGGGCCTGGGGCCAACGTCCTGACTTTC | CASSPGTGPGANVLTF
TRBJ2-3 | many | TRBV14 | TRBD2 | TGTGCCAGCAGCCAAGATTCGGGACTAGGCATAGATACGCAGTATTTT | CASSQDSGLGIDTQYF
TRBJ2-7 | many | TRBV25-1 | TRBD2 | TGTGCCAGCAGTGAATTTGCGGGAGACCCCTACGAGCAGTACTTC | CASSEFAGDPYEQYF
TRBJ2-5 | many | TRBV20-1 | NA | TGCAGTTCCGGGGACGATCGGGGCGAGGGGAAGACCCAGTACTTC | CSSGDDRGEGKTQYF
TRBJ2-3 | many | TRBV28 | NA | TGTGCCAGCAGTACGCAGGGTGGTATGCAGTATTTT | CASSTQGGMQYF
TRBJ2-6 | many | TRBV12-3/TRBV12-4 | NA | TGTGCCAGCAGTTTATCCACCCCTGGGGCCAACGTCCTGACTTTC | CASSLSTPGANVLTF
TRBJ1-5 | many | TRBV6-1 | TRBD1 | TGTGCCAGCAGCGGGACAGGGGGCTTCCATTCAAATCAGCCCCAGCATTTT | CASSGTGGFHSNQPQHF
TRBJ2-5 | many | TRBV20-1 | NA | TGCAGTGCTAGATTGGGGGGCACTAAAGAGACCCAGTACTTC | CSARLGGTKETQYF
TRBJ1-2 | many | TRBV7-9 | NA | TGTGCCAGCAGCTACACAGGGAATAGGGCCTATGGCTACACCTTC | CASSYTGNRAYGYTF
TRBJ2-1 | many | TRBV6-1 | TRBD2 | TGTGCCAGCAGTGAAGCCTTTGGGACTAGCGGGACGTACAATGAGCAGTTCTTC | CASSEAFGTSGTYNEQFF
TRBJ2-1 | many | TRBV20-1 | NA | TGCAGTGCCCACCTGCGCCGGCCGGTGAATAATGAGCAGTTCTTC | CSAHLRRPVNNEQFF
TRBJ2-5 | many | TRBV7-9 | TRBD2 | TGTGCCAGCAGCCCAGGGCCTAGCGGGTATCAAGAGACCCAGTACTTC | CASSPGPSGYQETQYF